The clone carrying this T cell receptor (beta chain) was observed a few times. Its antigen remains unidentified. TCRbeta library preparation incorporated unique molecular identifiers. Each CDR3 protein gets one entry after TCRdb re-called the PCR reads with MiXCR. The repertoire consists of about 420,000 distinct CDR3 sequences, with 16% occurring once and the leading ten covering 25% to 35%. This entry is derived from a study of T-cell reconstitution after alpha-beta-depleted transplantation in children. The CDR3 covers 14 residues. CDR1 SEHNR and CDR2 FQNEAQ come from the germline V gene (reference sequence). Trimming took 1 base from V and 4 from J, leaving 8 bases between them. Study-level points and caveats: Several hundred expanded graft clones reportedly supplied alpha-beta T cells about two months after transplant. It was newly produced T cells that mostly accounted for T-cell counts and diversity one year after transplant. TCRbeta diversity was high at day 60 in some patients (a result of surviving recipient T cells and thymic progenitors).

The receptor was isolated from a boy under two years old who had a stem cell transplant for Wiskott-Aldrich syndrome, so the T cells may come from the graft donor. Sequencing used PBMCs, mostly from graft donor cells, obtained 360 days after TCRalphabeta/CD19-depleted stem cell transplant. The V and J genes are TRBV7-9 and TRBJ1-5; TRBD1 might be the D (5 bases). This CDR3 is CASSLGGVNQPQHF. The CDR3 DNA reads TGTGCCAGCAGCTTAGGGGGCGTAAATCAGCCCCAGCATTTT.